This T cell receptor beta chain was sequenced during a study of T cell repertoires in cytomegalovirus infection. Background on the study: Shared public TCR beta signatures pointed to both CMV infection and a matching HLA type.

The sample holds many counts of this clonotype. Its target is unknown. TCRdb re-called the reads with MiXCR, one entry per CDR3 protein. The sample lists hundreds of thousands of distinct CDR3 sequences; approximately 34% were seen once. CDR1 and CDR2 from the germline V gene are SGHVS and FQNEAQ. CDR3 length: 14 amino acids. The V end was cut by 4 bases, the J end by 4 bases, with 14 bases between. Study-level results: Dominant in the ex vivo response were TCR beta clonotypes restricted by HLA-C and specific for CMV.

This clonotype was obtained from a human donor in good health (CMV status not recorded). Some clones in this sample may be carry-over from other donors' samples. The genes are TRBV7-8 and TRBJ2-7; maybe TRBD1 (5 bases). What was sequenced was PBMCs. The DNA for the CDR3 is TGTGCCAGCAGCTCAGGACACGGAGATTACGAGCAGTACTTC. Residues: CASSSGHGDYEQYF. The full variable domain, with the rest looked up from reference TRBV7-8 and TRBJ2-7, is GAGVSQSPRYKVAKRGQDVALRCDPISGHVSLFWYQQALGQGPEFLTYFQNEAQLDKSGLPSDRFFAERPEGSVSTLKIQRTQQEDSAVYLCASSSGHGDYEQYFGPGTRLTVT.